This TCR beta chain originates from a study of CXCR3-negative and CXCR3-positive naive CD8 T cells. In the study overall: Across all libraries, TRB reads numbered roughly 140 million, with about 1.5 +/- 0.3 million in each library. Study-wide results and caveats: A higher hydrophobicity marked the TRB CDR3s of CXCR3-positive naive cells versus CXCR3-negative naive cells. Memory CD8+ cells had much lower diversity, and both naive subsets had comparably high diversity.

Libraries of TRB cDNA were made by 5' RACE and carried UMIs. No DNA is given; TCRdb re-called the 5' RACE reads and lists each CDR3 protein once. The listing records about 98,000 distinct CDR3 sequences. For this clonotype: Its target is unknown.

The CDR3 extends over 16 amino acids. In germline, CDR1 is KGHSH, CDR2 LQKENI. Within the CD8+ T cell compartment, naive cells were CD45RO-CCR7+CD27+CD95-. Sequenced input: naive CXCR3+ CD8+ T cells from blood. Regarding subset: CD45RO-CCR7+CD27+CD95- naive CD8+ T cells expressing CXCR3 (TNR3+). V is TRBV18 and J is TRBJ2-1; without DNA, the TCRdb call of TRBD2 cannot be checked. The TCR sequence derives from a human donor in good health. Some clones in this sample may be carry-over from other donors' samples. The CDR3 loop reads CASSPFERGAYNEQFF.